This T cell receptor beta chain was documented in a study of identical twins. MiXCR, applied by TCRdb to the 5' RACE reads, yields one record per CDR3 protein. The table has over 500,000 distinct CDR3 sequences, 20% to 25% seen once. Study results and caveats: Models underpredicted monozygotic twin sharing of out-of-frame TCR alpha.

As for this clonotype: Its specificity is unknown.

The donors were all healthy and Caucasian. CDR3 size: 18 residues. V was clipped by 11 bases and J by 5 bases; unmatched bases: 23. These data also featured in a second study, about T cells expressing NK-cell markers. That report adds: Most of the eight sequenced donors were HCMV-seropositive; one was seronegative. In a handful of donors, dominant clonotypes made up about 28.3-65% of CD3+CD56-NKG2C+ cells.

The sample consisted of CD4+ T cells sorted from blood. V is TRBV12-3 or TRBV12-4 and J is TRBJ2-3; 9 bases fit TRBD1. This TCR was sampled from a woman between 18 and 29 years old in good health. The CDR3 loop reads CAFSRVPPTGTGKDTQYF. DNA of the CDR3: TGTGCCTTCAGTCGCGTCCCCCCAACCGGGACAGGGAAAGATACGCAGTATTTT.